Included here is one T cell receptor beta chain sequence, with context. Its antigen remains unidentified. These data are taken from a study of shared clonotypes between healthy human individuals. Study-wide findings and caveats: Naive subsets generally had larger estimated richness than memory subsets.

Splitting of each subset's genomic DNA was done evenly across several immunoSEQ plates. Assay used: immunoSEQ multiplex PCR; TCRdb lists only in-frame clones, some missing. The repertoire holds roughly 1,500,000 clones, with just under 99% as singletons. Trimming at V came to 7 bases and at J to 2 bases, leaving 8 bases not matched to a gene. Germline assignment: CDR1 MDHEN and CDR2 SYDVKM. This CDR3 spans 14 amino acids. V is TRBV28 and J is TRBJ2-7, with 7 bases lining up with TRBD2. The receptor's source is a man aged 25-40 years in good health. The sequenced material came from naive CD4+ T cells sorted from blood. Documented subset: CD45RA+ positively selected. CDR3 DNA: TGTGCCAGCACTGGGAGGGGTCGAGCCTACGAGCAGTACTTC. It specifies CASTGRGRAYEQYF.